This TCR beta chain was observed in a study of beta chain features in type 1 diabetes. V was pared by 2 bases and J by 4 bases, with 13 bases of the junction left unmatched. This CDR3 region has 18 residues. The germline V gene encodes CDR1 SEHNR and CDR2 FQNEAQ (reference sequence). Study outcomes and limitations: Shortening that was moderate but significant affected the TCRB CDR3s of Type 1 diabetes patients in all four CD4+ subsets.

About this clone itself: The antigen is unknown.

Isolated RNA was reverse transcribed in full, so expressed TCRB transcripts were sequenced. Clones were sequenced by immunoSEQ multiplex PCR, and TCRdb holds only the in-frame ones, with some missing. Of hundreds of thousands of clones in the sample, over 12% were seen once. The clonotype was recovered from a man younger than 30 with type 1 diabetes. The sequencing sample was made of naive CD4+ T cells from blood. The rearrangement joins TRBV7-9 to TRBJ1-2; TRBD1 agrees at 10 bases. CDR3 DNA: TGTGCCAGCAGCTTAAGCACAGGGACAGGGGCGGTACCCTATGGCTACACCTTC. Residues: CASSLSTGTGAVPYGYTF.